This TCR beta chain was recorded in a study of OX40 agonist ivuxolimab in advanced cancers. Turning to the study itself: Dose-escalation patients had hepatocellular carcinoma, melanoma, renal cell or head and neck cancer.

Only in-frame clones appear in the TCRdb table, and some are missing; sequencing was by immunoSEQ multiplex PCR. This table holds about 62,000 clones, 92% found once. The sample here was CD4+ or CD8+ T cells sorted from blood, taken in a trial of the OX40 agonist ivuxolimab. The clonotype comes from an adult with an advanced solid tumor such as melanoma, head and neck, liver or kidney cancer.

In DNA, the CDR3 is TGTGCCAGCAGCTTAAATAATTGGAGGGATACGCAGTATTTT. Amino acid sequence: CASSLNNWRDTQYF. The rearrangement joins TRBV13 to TRBJ2-3; D perhaps matches TRBD2 (5 bases). The CDR3 is 14 residues long. The V gene's germline CDR1 is PRHDT and CDR2 FYEKMQ (reference sequence). Trimming shortened V by 2 bases and J by 6 bases, and 12 bases separated the two germline ends.